Following are 28 T cell receptor beta chains from one sample sequenced in a study of blood T cell repertoires in COVID-19 (TCRdb year 2020). The library was prepared using the immunoSEQ multiplex PCR assay. In its TCRdb copy, this immuneACCESS table keeps in-frame sequences only and misses some clones. Where compared with another copy, unresolved V genes explain less than half of these, and the others have no known cause. A total of tens of thousands of clones appear in this sample, approximately 84% of them only once. The top ten clonotypes cover about 17% of the sample. The sequencing input was peripheral blood. All receptors derive from a man in his forties or fifties with COVID-19, enrolled during active disease.

The chain carries TRBV7-8 and TRBJ1-4; D not certain. Germline lookup yields CDR1 SGHVS and CDR2 FQNEAQ. The CDR3 length is 13 residues. Trimming left V 5 bases short and J 5 bases short, with 9 bases between. The CDR3 region has the DNA TGTGCCAGCAGCGTTAACTACAATGAAAAACTGTTTTTT. It translates to CASSVNYNEKLFF.

The J gene is TRBJ2-7, the V gene TRBV28; D might be TRBD2 (5 bases). In germline, CDR1 is MDHEN, CDR2 SYDVKM. The CDR3 is 11 residues long. The V end lost 8 bases, the J end lost 5 bases, and 10 bases lay between the germline ends. The CDR3 DNA follows: TGTGCCAGCCGAGCGAGGGACGAGCAGTACTTC. Translating it yields CASRARDEQYF.

The chain joins TRBV3-1 (or the pseudogene TRBV3-2) to TRBJ1-1; D unclear. The CDR3 contains 13 residues. V was clipped by 5 bases and J by 8 bases, with 15 bases between them. From germline, CDR1 is LGHDT and CDR2 YNNKEL (reference sequence). CDR3 residues: CASSARWVAEAFF. The CDR3 nucleotides read TGTGCCAGCAGCGCTAGGTGGGTAGCCGAAGCTTTCTTT.

This chain joins TRBV4-1 and TRBJ2-2; 12 nucleotides match TRBD2. CDR3 size: 15 residues. J gave up 7 bases and V 4 bases, and 4 bases lay outside the gene matches. CDR1 is MGHRA, CDR2 YSYEKL, per germline. The CDR3 here is CASSRTSGKIGELFF. CDR3 coding DNA: TGCGCCAGCAGCCGGACTAGCGGGAAGATCGGGGAGCTGTTTTTT.

J is TRBJ2-5 and V is TRBV18; 16 bases fit TRBD2. This CDR3 has 19 amino acids. Germline CDR1 is KGHSH and CDR2 is LQKENI. Trimming cost V 3 bases and J 3 bases; bases outside gene matches: 10. The CDR3 sequence: CASSPSGTSGGVCKETQYF. The CDR3 DNA reads TGTGCCAGCTCACCTTCCGGGACTAGCGGGGGGGTATGTAAAGAGACCCAGTACTTC.

To note about this clone: The same CDR3 also results from other DNA sequences found in this sample. CDR3 protein: CASRQGYNEQFF. The CDR3 nucleotides are TGTGCCAGCAGACAGGGCTACAATGAGCAGTTCTTC. The chain employs TRBV6-5 and TRBJ2-1; the D gene is possibly TRBD1 (6 bases). The ends were cut back, 6 bases at V and 3 bases at J, with 6 bases in the middle. This CDR3 is built from 12 residues. Germline CDR1 and CDR2: MNHEY and SVGAGI.

Only a few counts were recorded for this clone. The chain joins TRBV6-1 to TRBJ1-5, with D hard to call. CDR1 MNHNS and CDR2 SASEGT come from the germline V gene. V lost 2 bases and J 6 bases, leaving 8 bases between the germline ends. There are 13 residues in the CDR3. The CDR3: CASSEIFSQPQHF. DNA for the CDR3: TGTGCCAGCAGTGAAATATTTAGTCAGCCCCAGCATTTT.

The J gene is TRBJ2-6, the V gene TRBV2; D uncertain. CDR3 length: 15 residues. Germline lookup yields CDR1 SNHLY and CDR2 FYNNEI. Trimming shortened V by 6 bases and J by 4 bases, and 13 bases separated the two germline ends. CDR3 nucleotides: TGTGCCAGCAGACCGCTGACAACCGGGGCCAACGTCCTGACTTTC. It specifies CASRPLTTGANVLTF.

The V gene is TRBV14, the J gene TRBJ2-3; D not certain. Trimming pared 7 bases from V and 8 bases from J, leaving 16 bases between. Germline values: CDR1 SGHDN, CDR2 FVKESK. The CDR3 has 13 amino acids. As DNA, the CDR3 is TGTGCCAGCACCCCTCTTGGGCAAGTTACGCAGTATTTT. This gives the protein CASTPLGQVTQYF.

The rearrangement links TRBV2 to TRBJ2-7; 8 nucleotides align to TRBD2. Losses at the gene ends were 10 bases for V and 1 base for J; bases not matched to a gene: 6. Germline assignment: CDR1 SNHLY and CDR2 FYNNEI. The CDR3 sequence is 13 residues long. The CDR3 is CATQRGGSYEQYF. CDR3 bases: TGTGCCACCCAACGCGGGGGGTCCTACGAGCAGTACTTC. The complete variable domain, with remaining parts taken from reference TRBV2 and TRBJ2-7, reads EPEVTQTPSHQVTQMGQEVILRCVPISNHLYFYWYRQILGQKVEFLVSFYNNEISEKSEIFDDQFSVERPDGSNFTLKIRSTKLEDSAMYFCATQRGGSYEQYFGPGTRLTVT.

As for this clone: Within the sample, other DNA sequences also encode this same CDR3. The gene calls are TRBV5-1 and TRBJ1-2; perhaps TRBD1 as D (5 bases). The germline V gene has CDR1 SGHRS and CDR2 YFSETQ. With 4 bases removed from V and 4 bases from J, the gap between germline ends came to 11 bases. CDR3 length: 13 amino acids. The DNA for the CDR3 is TGCGCCAGCAGCCCAGGGCGGCTCTATGGCTACACCTTC. Protein product: CASSPGRLYGYTF.

This CDR3 is CASSTDGNYGYTF. In DNA form, the CDR3 reads TGTGCCAGCAGCACCGACGGGAACTATGGCTACACCTTC. This sequence joins TRBV11-1 and TRBJ1-2, with D unresolved. CDR1 SGHAT and CDR2 FQDESV come from the germline V gene (reference sequence). This CDR3 spans 13 amino acids. V dropped 5 bases and J dropped 2 bases, with 9 bases sitting between them.

V usage is TRBV19 and J usage is TRBJ2-3; 11 nucleotides match TRBD1. Trimming took 3 bases from V and 4 from J; bases not matched to a gene: 6. This CDR3 is 16 amino acids long. The germline CDR1 and CDR2 sequences are LNHDA and SQIVND (reference sequence). In DNA form, the CDR3 reads TGTGCCAGTAGTATCGTCCCGGGACAGGGGGCAGATACGCAGTATTTT. It is translated as CASSIVPGQGADTQYF.

The chain links TRBV5-1 to TRBJ2-2, with TRBD2 identical over 9 bases. J gave up 6 bases and V 5 bases, and 8 bases lay outside the gene matches. CDR3 size: 15 residues. Germline V lookup: CDR1 SGHRS, CDR2 YFSETQ. CDR3 coding DNA: TGCGCCAGCAGTAGCGGGGGCGGCCGGGCCGGGGAGCTGTTTTTT. Protein: CASSSGGGRAGELFF. Full variable domain (missing parts from reference TRBV5-1 and TRBJ2-2): KAGVTQTPRYLIKTRGQQVTLSCSPISGHRSVSWYQQTPGQGLQFLFEYFSETQRNKGNFPGRFSGRQFSNSRSEMNVSTLELGDSALYLCASSSGGGRAGELFFGEGSRLTVL.

The gene calls are TRBV18 and TRBJ1-1, with D hard to call. V dropped 5 bases and J dropped 5 bases, with 12 bases sitting between them. The CDR3 loop spans 13 amino acids. Germline assignment: CDR1 KGHSH and CDR2 LQKENI. The CDR3 loop is CASSGARWTEAFF. CDR3 sequence (DNA): TGTGCCAGCTCAGGTGCCAGGTGGACTGAAGCTTTCTTT.

This chain joins TRBV2 and TRBJ1-5; perhaps TRBD1 as D (5 bases). The ends were cut back, 6 bases at V and 2 bases at J, with 5 bases in the middle. Germline assignment: CDR1 SNHLY and CDR2 FYNNEI. The CDR3 has 12 residues. CDR3 bases: TGTGCCAGCAGGACAGGCAATCAGCCCCAGCATTTT. Translated: CASRTGNQPQHF.

The chain links TRBV29-1 to TRBJ2-5, with 13 nucleotides matching TRBD2. Unmatched junction bases numbered 7, after V lost 4 bases and J lost 5 bases. Germline V lookup: CDR1 SQVTM, CDR2 ANQGSEA. This CDR3 is built from 15 residues. The CDR3 nucleotides are TGCAGCGTTGGGGCCGGGACTAGCGGGGATGAGACCCAGTACTTC. Translation gives CSVGAGTSGDETQYF.

The chain joins TRBV5-6 to TRBJ1-1; 8 bases align to TRBD1. V shed 4 bases and J 0 bases; nucleotides not matched to a gene: 14. The CDR3 spans 18 residues. The germline CDR1 and CDR2 sequences are SGHDT and YYEEEE. The chain's CDR3 is CASSPNTAGQAMNTEAFF. CDR3 sequence (DNA): TGTGCCAGCAGCCCCAATACAGCGGGACAGGCCATGAACACTGAAGCTTTCTTT.

The chain employs TRBV7-2 and TRBJ1-2, with D perhaps TRBD1 (6 bases). The CDR3 runs 13 residues. Germline CDR1 reads SGHTA; CDR2 reads FQGNSA. The V end was cut by 5 bases, the J end by 4 bases, with 11 bases between. Written as DNA, the CDR3 is TGTGCCAGCAGCCCTGGACAGCTCTATGGCTACACCTTC. This encodes CASSPGQLYGYTF. Looking up the rest from reference TRBV7-2 and TRBJ1-2 gives the full variable domain: GAGVSQSPSNKVTEKGKDVELRCDPISGHTALYWYRQSLGQGLEFLIYFQGNSAPDKSGLPSDRFSAERTGGSVSTLTIQRTQQEDSAVYLCASSPGQLYGYTFGSGTRLTVV.

In its sample, this clone was seen a few times. The rearrangement joins TRBV3-1 (or the pseudogene TRBV3-2) to TRBJ1-6, with D tentatively TRBD1 (5 bases). V shed 3 bases and J shed 0 bases, with 12 bases lying between them. The CDR3 runs to 17 residues. From germline, CDR1 is LGHDT and CDR2 YNNKEL (reference sequence). The CDR3 protein is CASSHDGGGSYNSPLHF. CDR3 DNA sequence: TGTGCCAGCAGCCACGATGGGGGGGGCTCCTATAATTCACCCCTCCACTTT.

This sequence joins TRBV10-2 and TRBJ1-2; D unclear. Germline V gives CDR1 WSHSY, CDR2 SAAADI. This CDR3 spans 12 amino acids. Trimming took 4 bases from V and 8 from J, leaving 11 bases between them. Here the CDR3 reads CASSVELGGYTF. CDR3 sequence (DNA): TGCGCCAGCAGTGTGGAACTAGGAGGCTACACCTTC.

The chain links TRBV10-3 to TRBJ2-3; D unresolved. Trimming cost V 8 bases and J 5 bases, with 8 bases left between them. This CDR3 has 11 residues. Germline V lookup: CDR1 ENHRY, CDR2 SYGVKD. Here the CDR3 DNA reads TGTGCCATCGAGGCTGGAGATACGCAGTATTTT. Residues: CAIEAGDTQYF.

The CDR3 DNA is TGTGCCAGTAGAGCCGACGGGGGAGGGGGTGCCGGGGAGCTGTTTTTT. It encodes CASRADGGGGAGELFF. The chain uses TRBV19 and TRBJ2-2; D perhaps matches TRBD2 (7 bases). Trimming removed 6 bases from V and 6 bases from J, with 20 bases in between. CDR1 and CDR2 from the germline V gene are LNHDA and SQIVND (reference sequence). This CDR3 is 16 amino acids long.

The V call is TRBV13, the J call TRBJ1-4; 8 bases agree with TRBD1. The CDR3 runs 14 residues. CDR1 is PRHDT and CDR2 is FYEKMQ in the germline V gene (reference sequence). V shed 3 bases, J shed 4 bases, and the junction held 1 base outside the gene matches. CDR3 sequence: CASSLGQVNEKLFF. The CDR3 DNA sequence: TGTGCCAGCAGCTTGGGACAGGTTAATGAAAAACTGTTTTTT.

The chain is built from TRBV5-1 and TRBJ1-4, with D perhaps matching TRBD1 (6 bases). This CDR3 contains 15 residues. The V gene's germline CDR1 is SGHRS and CDR2 YFSETQ. V was clipped by 0 bases and J by 5 bases, with 11 bases between them. The CDR3: CASSLVGGQNEKLFF. CDR3 DNA sequence: TGCGCCAGCAGCTTGGTGGGGGGGCAGAATGAAAAACTGTTTTTT.

The V gene is TRBV6-4, the J gene TRBJ2-1; the D gene is possibly TRBD2 (5 bases). This CDR3 region has 13 residues. Trimming stripped 5 bases from V and 9 bases from J, with 14 bases between. CDR1 is MRHNA and CDR2 is SNTAGT in the germline V gene. The CDR3 DNA sequence: TGTGCCAGCAGTCGGCTAGTGGACTCTGAGCAGTTCTTC. This codes for CASSRLVDSEQFF.

The chain links TRBV9 to TRBJ2-3; TRBD2 aligns across 10 bases. Germline V CDR1 and CDR2: SGDLS, YYNGEE. The length of the CDR3 is 13 residues. V lost 3 bases to trimming and J lost 5 bases; unmatched junction nucleotides: 0. The chain's CDR3 is CASSGTSGDTQYF. Written as DNA, the CDR3 is TGTGCCAGCAGCGGGACTAGCGGAGATACGCAGTATTTT.

This chain joins TRBV30 and TRBJ2-5; TRBD1 aligns across 11 bases. After removal of 5 bases from V and 2 bases from J, the junction contained 4 bases not matched to a gene. The V gene's germline CDR1 is GTSNPN and CDR2 SVGIG (reference sequence). CDR3 length: 14 residues. The chain's CDR3 is CAWGRDRGQETQYF. As DNA, the CDR3 is TGTGCCTGGGGCCGGGACAGGGGGCAAGAGACCCAGTACTTC.